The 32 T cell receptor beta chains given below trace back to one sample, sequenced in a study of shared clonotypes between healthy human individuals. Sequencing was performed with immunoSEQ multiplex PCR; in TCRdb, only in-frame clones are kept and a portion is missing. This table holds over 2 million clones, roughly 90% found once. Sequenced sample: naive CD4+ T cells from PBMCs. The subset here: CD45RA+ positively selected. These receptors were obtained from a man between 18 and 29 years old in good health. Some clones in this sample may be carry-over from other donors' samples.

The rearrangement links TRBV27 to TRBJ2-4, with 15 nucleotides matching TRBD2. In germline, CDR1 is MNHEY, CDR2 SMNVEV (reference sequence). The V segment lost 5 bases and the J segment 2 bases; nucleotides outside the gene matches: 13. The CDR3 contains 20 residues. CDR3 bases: TGTGCCAGCAGTCCCCCAGGACTAGCGGGAGGGCCCATAACCAAAAACATTCAGTACTTC. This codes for CASSPPGLAGGPITKNIQYF.

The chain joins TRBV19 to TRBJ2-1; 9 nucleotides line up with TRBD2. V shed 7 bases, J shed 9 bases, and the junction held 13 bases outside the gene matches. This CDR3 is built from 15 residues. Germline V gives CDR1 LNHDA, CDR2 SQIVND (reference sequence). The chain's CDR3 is CASNVQAGGWGEQFF. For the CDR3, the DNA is TGTGCCAGTAATGTCCAAGCGGGAGGCTGGGGTGAGCAGTTCTTC.

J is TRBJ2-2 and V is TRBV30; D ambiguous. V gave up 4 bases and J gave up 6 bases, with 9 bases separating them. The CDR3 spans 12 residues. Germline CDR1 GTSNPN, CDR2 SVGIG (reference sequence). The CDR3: CAWIVVPGELFF. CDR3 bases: TGTGCCTGGATCGTAGTTCCCGGGGAGCTGTTTTTT.

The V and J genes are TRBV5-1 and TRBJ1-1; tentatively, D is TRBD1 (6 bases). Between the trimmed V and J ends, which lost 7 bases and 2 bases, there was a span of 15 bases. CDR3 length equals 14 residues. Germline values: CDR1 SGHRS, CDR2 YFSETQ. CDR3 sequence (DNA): TGCGCCAGCGGGGGAGTCGGGACAAACACTGAAGCTTTCTTT. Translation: CASGGVGTNTEAFF.

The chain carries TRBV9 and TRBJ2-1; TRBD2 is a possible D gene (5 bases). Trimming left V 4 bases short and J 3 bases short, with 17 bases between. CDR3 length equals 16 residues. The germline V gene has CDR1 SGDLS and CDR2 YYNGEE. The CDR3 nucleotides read TGTGCCAGCAGCCCCCGCGGTAGCGTAGGCTACAATGAGCAGTTCTTC. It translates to CASSPRGSVGYNEQFF. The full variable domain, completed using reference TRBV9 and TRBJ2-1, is DSGVTQTPKHLITATGQRVTLRCSPRSGDLSVYWYQQSLDQGLQFLIQYYNGEERAKGNILERFSAQQFPDLHSELNLSSLELGDSALYFCASSPRGSVGYNEQFFGPGTRLTVL.

The DNA for the CDR3 is TGTGCCAGCAGCGTAGAGGTCCGATCGTACACAGATACGCAGTATTTT. It codes for CASSVEVRSYTDTQYF. V is TRBV9 and J is TRBJ2-3, with unresolved D. CDR1 SGDLS and CDR2 YYNGEE come from the germline V gene. V lost 0 bases and J lost 2, with 13 bases in between. The CDR3 is 16 residues long. Based on the CDR3 plus reference TRBV9 and TRBJ2-3, the full variable domain is DSGVTQTPKHLITATGQRVTLRCSPRSGDLSVYWYQQSLDQGLQFLIQYYNGEERAKGNILERFSAQQFPDLHSELNLSSLELGDSALYFCASSVEVRSYTDTQYFGPGTRLTVL.

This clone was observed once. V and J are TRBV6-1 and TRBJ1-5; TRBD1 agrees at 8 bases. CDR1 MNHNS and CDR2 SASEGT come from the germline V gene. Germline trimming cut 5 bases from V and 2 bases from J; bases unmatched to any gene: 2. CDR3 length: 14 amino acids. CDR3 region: CASSKQGGNQPQHF. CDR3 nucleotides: TGTGCCAGCAGTAAACAGGGGGGCAATCAGCCCCAGCATTTT.

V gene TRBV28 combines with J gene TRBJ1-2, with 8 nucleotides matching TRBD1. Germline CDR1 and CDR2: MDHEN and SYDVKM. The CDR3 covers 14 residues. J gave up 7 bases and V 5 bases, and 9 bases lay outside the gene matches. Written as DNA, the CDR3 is TGTGCCAGCAGTCCCCCCAACAGGGGGGGTGGCTACACCTTC. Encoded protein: CASSPPNRGGGYTF.

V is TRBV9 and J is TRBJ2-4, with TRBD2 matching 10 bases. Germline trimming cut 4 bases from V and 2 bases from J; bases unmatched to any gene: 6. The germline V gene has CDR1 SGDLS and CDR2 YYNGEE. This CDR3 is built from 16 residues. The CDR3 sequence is CASSRGTSASKNIQYF. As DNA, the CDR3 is TGTGCCAGCAGCAGAGGGACTAGCGCGTCCAAAAACATTCAGTACTTC. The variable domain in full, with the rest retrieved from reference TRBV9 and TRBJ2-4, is DSGVTQTPKHLITATGQRVTLRCSPRSGDLSVYWYQQSLDQGLQFLIQYYNGEERAKGNILERFSAQQFPDLHSELNLSSLELGDSALYFCASSRGTSASKNIQYFGAGTRLSVL.

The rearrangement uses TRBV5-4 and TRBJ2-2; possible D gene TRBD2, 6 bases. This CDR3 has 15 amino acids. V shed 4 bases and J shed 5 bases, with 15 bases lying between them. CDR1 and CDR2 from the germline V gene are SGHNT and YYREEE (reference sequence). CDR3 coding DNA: TGTGCCAGCAGCCCGACGGGGGTTGGGACCGGGGAGCTGTTTTTT. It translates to CASSPTGVGTGELFF.

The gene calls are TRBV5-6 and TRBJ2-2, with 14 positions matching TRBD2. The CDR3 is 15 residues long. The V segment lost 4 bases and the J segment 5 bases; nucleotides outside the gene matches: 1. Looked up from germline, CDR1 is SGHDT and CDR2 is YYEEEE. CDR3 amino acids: CASSGLAGGTGELFF. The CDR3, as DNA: TGTGCCAGCAGCGGACTAGCGGGAGGTACCGGGGAGCTGTTTTTT.

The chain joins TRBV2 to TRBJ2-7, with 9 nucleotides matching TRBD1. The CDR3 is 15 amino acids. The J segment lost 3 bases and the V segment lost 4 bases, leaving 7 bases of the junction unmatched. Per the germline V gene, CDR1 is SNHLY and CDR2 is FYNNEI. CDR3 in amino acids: CASSVPTGGGYEQYF. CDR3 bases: TGTGCCAGCAGTGTTCCGACAGGGGGGGGCTACGAGCAGTACTTC. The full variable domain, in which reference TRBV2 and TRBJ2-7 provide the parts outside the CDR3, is EPEVTQTPSHQVTQMGQEVILRCVPISNHLYFYWYRQILGQKVEFLVSFYNNEISEKSEIFDDQFSVERPDGSNFTLKIRSTKLEDSAMYFCASSVPTGGGYEQYFGPGTRLTVT.

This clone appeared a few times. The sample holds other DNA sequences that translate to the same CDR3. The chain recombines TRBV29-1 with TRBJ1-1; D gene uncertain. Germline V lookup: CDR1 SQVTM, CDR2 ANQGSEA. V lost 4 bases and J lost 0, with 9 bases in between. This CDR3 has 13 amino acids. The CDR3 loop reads CSVARRMNTEAFF. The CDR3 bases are TGCAGCGTTGCTAGACGGATGAACACTGAAGCTTTCTTT.

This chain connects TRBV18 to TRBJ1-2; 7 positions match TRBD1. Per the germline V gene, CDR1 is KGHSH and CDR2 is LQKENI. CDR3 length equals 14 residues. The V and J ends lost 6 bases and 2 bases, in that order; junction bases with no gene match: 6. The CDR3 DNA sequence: TGTGCCAGCTCCCAGGGGGACAGCAACTATGGCTACACCTTC. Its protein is CASSQGDSNYGYTF.

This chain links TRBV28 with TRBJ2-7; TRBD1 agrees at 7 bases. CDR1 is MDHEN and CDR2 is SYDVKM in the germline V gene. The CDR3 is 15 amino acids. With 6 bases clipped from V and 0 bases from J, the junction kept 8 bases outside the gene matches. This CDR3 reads CASRRRQGSSYEQYF. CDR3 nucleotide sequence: TGTGCCAGCAGGCGCCGACAGGGTAGCTCCTACGAGCAGTACTTC. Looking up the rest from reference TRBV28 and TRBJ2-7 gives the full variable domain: DVKVTQSSRYLVKRTGEKVFLECVQDMDHENMFWYRQDPGLGLRLIYFSYDVKMKEKGDIPEGYSVSREKKERFSLILESASTNQTSMYLCASRRRQGSSYEQYFGPGTRLTVT.

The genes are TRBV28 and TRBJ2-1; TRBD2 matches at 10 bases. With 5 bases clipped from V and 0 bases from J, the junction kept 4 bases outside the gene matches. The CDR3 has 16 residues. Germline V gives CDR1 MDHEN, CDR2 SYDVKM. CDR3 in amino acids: CASSRIAGGSYNEQFF. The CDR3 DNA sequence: TGTGCCAGCAGTCGTATAGCGGGAGGCTCCTACAATGAGCAGTTCTTC.

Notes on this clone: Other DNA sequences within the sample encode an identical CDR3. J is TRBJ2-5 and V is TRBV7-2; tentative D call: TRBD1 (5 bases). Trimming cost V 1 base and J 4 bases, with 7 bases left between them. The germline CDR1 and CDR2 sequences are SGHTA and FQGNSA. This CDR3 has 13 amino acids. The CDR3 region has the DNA TGTGCCAGCAGCTTAGACAGGATAGAGACCCAGTACTTC. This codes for CASSLDRIETQYF. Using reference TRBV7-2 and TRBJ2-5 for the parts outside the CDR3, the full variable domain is GAGVSQSPSNKVTEKGKDVELRCDPISGHTALYWYRQSLGQGLEFLIYFQGNSAPDKSGLPSDRFSAERTGGSVSTLTIQRTQQEDSAVYLCASSLDRIETQYFGPGTRLLVL.

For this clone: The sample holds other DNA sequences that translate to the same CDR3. The CDR3, as DNA: TGTGCCAGCAGCTTGGGTCAGGCTAACACTGAAGCTTTCTTT. As protein: CASSLGQANTEAFF. The rearrangement uses TRBV5-4 and TRBJ1-1; D ambiguous. V was shortened by 0 bases and J by 2 bases, with 8 bases between the two germline ends. The CDR3 sequence is 14 residues long. Per the germline V gene, CDR1 is SGHNT and CDR2 is YYREEE (reference sequence).

This chain's CDR3 is CASRPTGPIHEQYF. The CDR3 DNA sequence: TGTGCCAGCAGGCCGACAGGTCCTATCCACGAGCAGTACTTC. V is TRBV2 and J is TRBJ2-7; TRBD1 is a possible D gene (6 bases). The V and J ends lost 6 bases and 5 bases respectively, with 17 bases between them. CDR3 length equals 14 residues. Germline-derived CDR1 and CDR2 are SNHLY and FYNNEI.

The CDR3 region has the DNA TGTGCCAGCGGTCTTTGGGACAGGGTTCTGGAGGACACAGATACGCAGTATTTT. This sequence encodes CASGLWDRVLEDTDTQYF. This chain links TRBV27 with TRBJ2-3; 9 nucleotides match TRBD1. Germline V CDR1 and CDR2: MNHEY, SMNVEV (reference sequence). This CDR3 is 18 amino acids long. The V and J ends lost 8 bases and 2 bases, in that order; junction bases with no gene match: 17.

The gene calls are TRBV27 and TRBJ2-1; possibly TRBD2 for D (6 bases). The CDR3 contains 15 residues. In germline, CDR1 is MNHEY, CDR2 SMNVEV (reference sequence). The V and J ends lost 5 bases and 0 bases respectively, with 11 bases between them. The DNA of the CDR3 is TGTGCCAGCAGTCCTACGGGGGTCTCCTACAATGAGCAGTTCTTC. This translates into CASSPTGVSYNEQFF.

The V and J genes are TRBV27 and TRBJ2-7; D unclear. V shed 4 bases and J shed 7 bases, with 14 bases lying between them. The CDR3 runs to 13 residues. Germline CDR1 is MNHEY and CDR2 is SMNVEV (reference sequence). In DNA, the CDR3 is TGTGCCAGCAGTTCTTACTCTCGATGGGAGCAGTACTTC. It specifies CASSSYSRWEQYF.

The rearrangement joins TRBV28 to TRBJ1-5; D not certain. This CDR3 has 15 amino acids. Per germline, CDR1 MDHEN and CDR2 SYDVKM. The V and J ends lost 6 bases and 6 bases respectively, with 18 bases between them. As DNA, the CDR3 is TGTGCCAGCAGCCCGATCCGAAAGGTCGGTCAGCCCCAGCATTTT. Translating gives CASSPIRKVGQPQHF.

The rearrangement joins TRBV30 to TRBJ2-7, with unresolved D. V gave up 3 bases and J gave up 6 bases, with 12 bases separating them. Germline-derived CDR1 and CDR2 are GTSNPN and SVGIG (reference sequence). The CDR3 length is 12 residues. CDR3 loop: CAWRRFKVEQYF. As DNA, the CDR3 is TGTGCCTGGAGGCGTTTCAAGGTCGAGCAGTACTTC.

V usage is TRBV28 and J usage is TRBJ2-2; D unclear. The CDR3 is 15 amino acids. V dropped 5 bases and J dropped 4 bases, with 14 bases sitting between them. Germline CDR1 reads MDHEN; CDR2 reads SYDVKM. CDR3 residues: CASSLTHTITGELFF. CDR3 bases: TGTGCCAGCAGTCTCACCCATACAATCACCGGGGAGCTGTTTTTT.

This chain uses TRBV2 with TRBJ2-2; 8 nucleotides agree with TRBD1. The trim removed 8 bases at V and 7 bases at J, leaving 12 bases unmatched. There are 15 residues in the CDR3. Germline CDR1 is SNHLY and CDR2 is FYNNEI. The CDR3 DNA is TGTGCCAGCGCTACGGACAGGGCCGATGGCGGGGAGCTGTTTTTT. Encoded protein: CASATDRADGGELFF.

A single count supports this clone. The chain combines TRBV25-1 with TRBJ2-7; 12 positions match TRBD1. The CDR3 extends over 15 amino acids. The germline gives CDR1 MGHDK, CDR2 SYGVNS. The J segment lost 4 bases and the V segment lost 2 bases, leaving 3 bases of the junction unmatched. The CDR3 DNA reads TGTGCCAGCAGTGAACCGGGACAGGGGGCGTACGAGCAGTACTTC. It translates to CASSEPGQGAYEQYF.

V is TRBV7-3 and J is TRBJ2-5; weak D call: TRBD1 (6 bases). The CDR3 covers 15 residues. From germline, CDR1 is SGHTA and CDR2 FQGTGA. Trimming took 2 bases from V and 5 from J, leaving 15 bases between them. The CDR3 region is CASSLYTGLGETQYF. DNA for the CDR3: TGTGCCAGCAGCTTATATACAGGGCTAGGGGAGACCCAGTACTTC.

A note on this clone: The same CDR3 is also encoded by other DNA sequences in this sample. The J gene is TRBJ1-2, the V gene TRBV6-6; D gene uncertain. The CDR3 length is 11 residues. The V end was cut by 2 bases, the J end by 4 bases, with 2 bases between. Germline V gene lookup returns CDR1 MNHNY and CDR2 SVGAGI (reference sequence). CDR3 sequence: CASSYGYGYTF. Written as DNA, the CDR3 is TGTGCCAGCAGTTACGGCTATGGCTACACCTTC.

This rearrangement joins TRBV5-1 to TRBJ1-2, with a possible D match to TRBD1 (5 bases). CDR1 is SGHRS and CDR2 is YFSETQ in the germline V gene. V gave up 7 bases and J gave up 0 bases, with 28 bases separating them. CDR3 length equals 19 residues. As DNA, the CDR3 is TGCGCCAGCTATCCCCGCCCCTCAGGGACCAAATCGGCTAACTATGGCTACACCTTC. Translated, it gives CASYPRPSGTKSANYGYTF.

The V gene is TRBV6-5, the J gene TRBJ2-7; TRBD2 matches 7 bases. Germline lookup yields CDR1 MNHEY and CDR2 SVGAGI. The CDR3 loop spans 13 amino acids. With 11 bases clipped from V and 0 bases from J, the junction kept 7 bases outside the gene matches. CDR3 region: CASWGGNSYEQYF. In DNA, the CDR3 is TGTGCCTCCTGGGGAGGGAACTCCTACGAGCAGTACTTC.

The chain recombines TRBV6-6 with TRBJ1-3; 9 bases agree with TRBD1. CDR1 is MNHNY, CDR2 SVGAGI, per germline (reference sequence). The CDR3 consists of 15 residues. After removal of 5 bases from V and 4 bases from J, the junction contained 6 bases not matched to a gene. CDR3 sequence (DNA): TGTGCCAGCAGTAAACAGGGGGCGCGGGGAAACACCATATATTTT. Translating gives CASSKQGARGNTIYF.